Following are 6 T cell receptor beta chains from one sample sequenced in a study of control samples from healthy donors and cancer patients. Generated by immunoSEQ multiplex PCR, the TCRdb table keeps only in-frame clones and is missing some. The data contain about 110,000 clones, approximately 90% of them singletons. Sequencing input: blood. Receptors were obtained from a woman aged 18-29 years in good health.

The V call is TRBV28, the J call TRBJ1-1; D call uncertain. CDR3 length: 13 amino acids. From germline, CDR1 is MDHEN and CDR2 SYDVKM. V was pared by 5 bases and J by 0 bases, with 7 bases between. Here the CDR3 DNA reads TGTGCCAGCAGTCTCCGTATGAACACTGAAGCTTTCTTT. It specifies CASSLRMNTEAFF.

This chain's CDR3 is CASSLGNGGLNTEAFF. The CDR3 DNA follows: TGCGCCAGCAGCCTGGGTAACGGTGGGTTGAACACTGAAGCTTTCTTT. The V and J genes are TRBV5-1 and TRBJ1-1; D unresolved. CDR3 length: 16 amino acids. The V end lost 4 bases, the J end lost 0 bases, and 16 bases lay between the germline ends. Germline V gene lookup returns CDR1 SGHRS and CDR2 YFSETQ. Using reference TRBV5-1 and TRBJ1-1 for the parts outside the CDR3, the full variable domain is KAGVTQTPRYLIKTRGQQVTLSCSPISGHRSVSWYQQTPGQGLQFLFEYFSETQRNKGNFPGRFSGRQFSNSRSEMNVSTLELGDSALYLCASSLGNGGLNTEAFFGQGTRLTVV.

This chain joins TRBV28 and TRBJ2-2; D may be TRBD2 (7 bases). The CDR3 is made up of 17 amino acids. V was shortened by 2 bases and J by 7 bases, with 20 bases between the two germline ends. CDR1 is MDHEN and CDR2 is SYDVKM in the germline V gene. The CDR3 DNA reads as TGTGCCAGCAGTTTAACTCACGCTCAGGGGAGGGACGGGGAGCTGTTTTTT. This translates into CASSLTHAQGRDGELFF.

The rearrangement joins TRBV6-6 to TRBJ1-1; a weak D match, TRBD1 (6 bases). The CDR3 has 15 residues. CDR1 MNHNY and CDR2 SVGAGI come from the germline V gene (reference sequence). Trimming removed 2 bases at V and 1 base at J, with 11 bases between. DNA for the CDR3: TGTGCCAGCAGTTACAGGGGGGCCTCGAACACTGAAGCTTTCTTT. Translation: CASSYRGASNTEAFF.

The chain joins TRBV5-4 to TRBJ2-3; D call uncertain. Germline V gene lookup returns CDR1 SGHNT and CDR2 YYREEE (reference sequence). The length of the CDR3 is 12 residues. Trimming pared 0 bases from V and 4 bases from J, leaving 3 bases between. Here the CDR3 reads CASSLAPDTQYF. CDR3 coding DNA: TGTGCCAGCAGCTTGGCCCCAGATACGCAGTATTTT.

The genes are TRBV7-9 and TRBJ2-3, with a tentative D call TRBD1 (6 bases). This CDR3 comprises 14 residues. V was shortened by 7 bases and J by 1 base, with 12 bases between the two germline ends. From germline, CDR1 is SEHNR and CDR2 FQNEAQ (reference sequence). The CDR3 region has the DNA TGTGCCAGCATACAGGGTTACGGCACAGATACGCAGTATTTT. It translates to CASIQGYGTDTQYF.